This T cell receptor beta chain is from a study of T cells in Graves' hyperthyroidism and ophthalmopathy. Thyroid ultrasound and orbital computed tomography, with clinical symptoms and serum thyroxine and TRAb, informed diagnoses. Amplified TCR beta CDR3 regions derived from RNA transcripts. The study used the HTBI primer set for a first-round RT-PCR of the TCR CDR3. TCRdb re-derived calls from the multiplex PCR reads in MiXCR, one entry per CDR3 protein. The top ten clones hold about an eighth of a sample with a few hundred thousand distinct CDR3 sequences, roughly 14% of them seen once. This clonotype was seen only once. What it binds is not known. CDR1 is SNHLY and CDR2 is FYNNEI in the germline V gene. Deletions cut 4 bases from V and 1 base from J, with 27 bases between. The CDR3 loop spans 20 amino acids. Study observations and caveats: Using 13 V-J features, a model discriminated ophthalmopathy from stable hyperthyroidism.

The origin of this receptor is a woman aged 40 to 49 with Graves' hyperthyroidism that later progressed to Graves' ophthalmopathy. The chain links TRBV2 to TRBJ2-3, with a weak D call TRBD2 (6 bases). Sample: blood. CDR3 region: CASSADFWSVATGGTDTQYF. For the CDR3, the DNA is TGTGCCAGCAGTGCCGATTTTTGGTCTGTCGCGACGGGGGGCACAGATACGCAGTATTTT.